The T cell receptor beta chain under discussion was sequenced for a study of cytomegalovirus exposure and HLA in healthy donors. Regarding the study as a whole: About 87% or about 30% of the time was how often most TCR beta V segments were productive, according to an earlier analysis. Presence/absence analyses took donor sequencing depth as roughly uniform. Later analysis demonstrated an association between a missense DCLRE1C variant and TCR beta V- and J-gene trimming.

Trimming took 3 bases from V and 6 from J; bases not matched to a gene: 4. Germline-derived CDR1 and CDR2 are LNHDA and SQIVND (reference sequence). This CDR3 comprises 15 residues. As concerns this clone: No antigen is known for it.

PCR involved 60 Vbeta and 13 Jbeta primers. The method was immunoSEQ multiplex PCR; TCRdb's version includes in-frame clones alone and lacks a portion of them. In the table there are some 110,000 clones, over 60% of which are singletons. This receptor was taken from a woman aged 25-40 years in good health and CMV-seronegative. Specimen: PBMCs. The chain is built from TRBV19 and TRBJ2-2, with 10 bases lining up with TRBD2. The CDR3 DNA is TGTGCCAGTAGTATTGCTAGCGGGAGTGCCGGGGAGCTGTTTTTT. This translates into CASSIASGSAGELFF.